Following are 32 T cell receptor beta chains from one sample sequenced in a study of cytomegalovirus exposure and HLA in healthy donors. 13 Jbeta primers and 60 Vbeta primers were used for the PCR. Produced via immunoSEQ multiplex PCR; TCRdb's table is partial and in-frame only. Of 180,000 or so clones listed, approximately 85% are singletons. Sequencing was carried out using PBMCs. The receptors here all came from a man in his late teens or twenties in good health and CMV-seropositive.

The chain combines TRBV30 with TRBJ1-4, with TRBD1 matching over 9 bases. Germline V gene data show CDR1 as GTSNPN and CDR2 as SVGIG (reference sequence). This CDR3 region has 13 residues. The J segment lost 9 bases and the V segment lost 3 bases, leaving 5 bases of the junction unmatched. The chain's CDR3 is CAWSRGQGQKLFF. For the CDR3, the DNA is TGTGCCTGGAGCCGGGGACAGGGCCAAAAACTGTTTTTT.

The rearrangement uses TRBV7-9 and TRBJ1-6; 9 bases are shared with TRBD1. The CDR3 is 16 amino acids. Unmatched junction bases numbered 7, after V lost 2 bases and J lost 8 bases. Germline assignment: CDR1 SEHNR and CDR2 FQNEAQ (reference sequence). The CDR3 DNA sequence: TGTGCCAGCAGCTTATTAGCGGGACAGGGAGATTCACCCCTCCACTTT. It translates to CASSLLAGQGDSPLHF.

The CDR3 loop reads CASRPAQGEIYNEQFF. CDR3 in DNA: TGCGCCAGCAGACCCGCACAGGGGGAGATCTACAATGAGCAGTTCTTC. V usage is TRBV5-1 and J usage is TRBJ2-1, with TRBD1 identical over 8 bases. With 5 bases clipped from V and 3 bases from J, the junction kept 10 bases outside the gene matches. The CDR3 loop spans 16 amino acids. The germline V gene has CDR1 SGHRS and CDR2 YFSETQ.

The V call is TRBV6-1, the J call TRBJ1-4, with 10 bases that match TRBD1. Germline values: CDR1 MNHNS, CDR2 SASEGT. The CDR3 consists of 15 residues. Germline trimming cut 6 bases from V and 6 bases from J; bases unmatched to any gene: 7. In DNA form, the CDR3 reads TGTGCCAGCAGAGCGTCCGGGACAGGGGATGAAAAACTGTTTTTT. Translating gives CASRASGTGDEKLFF.

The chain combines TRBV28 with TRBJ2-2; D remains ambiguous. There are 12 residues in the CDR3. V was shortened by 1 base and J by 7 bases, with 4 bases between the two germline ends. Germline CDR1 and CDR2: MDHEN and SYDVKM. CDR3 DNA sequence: TGTGCCAGCAGTTTATTACTCGGGGAGCTGTTTTTT. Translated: CASSLLLGELFF.

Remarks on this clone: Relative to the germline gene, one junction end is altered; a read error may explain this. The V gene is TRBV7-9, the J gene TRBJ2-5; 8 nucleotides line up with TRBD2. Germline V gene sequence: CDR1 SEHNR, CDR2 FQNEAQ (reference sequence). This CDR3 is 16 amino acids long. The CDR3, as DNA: TGTGCCAGCAGTTCAAACCGGGGGGGATCCCCAGAGGCCCAGTACTTC. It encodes CASSSNRGGSPEAQYF.

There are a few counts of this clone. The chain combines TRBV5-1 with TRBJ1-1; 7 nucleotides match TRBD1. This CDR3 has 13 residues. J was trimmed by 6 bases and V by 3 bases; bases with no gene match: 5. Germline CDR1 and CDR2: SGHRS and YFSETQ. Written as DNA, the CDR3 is TGCGCCAGCAGCTCCACAGGGGAGCCTGAAGCTTTCTTT. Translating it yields CASSSTGEPEAFF.

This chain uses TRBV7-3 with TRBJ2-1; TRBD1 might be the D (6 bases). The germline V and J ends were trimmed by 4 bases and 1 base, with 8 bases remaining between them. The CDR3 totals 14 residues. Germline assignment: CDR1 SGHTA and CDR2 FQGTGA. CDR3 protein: CASSYRVSYNEQFF. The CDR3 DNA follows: TGTGCCAGCAGCTACAGGGTTTCCTACAATGAGCAGTTCTTC. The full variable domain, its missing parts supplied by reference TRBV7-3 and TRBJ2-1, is GAGVSQTPSNKVTEKGKYVELRCDPISGHTALYWYRQSLGQGPEFLIYFQGTGAADDSGLPNDRFFAVRPEGSVSTLKIQRTERGDSAVYLCASSYRVSYNEQFFGPGTRLTVL.

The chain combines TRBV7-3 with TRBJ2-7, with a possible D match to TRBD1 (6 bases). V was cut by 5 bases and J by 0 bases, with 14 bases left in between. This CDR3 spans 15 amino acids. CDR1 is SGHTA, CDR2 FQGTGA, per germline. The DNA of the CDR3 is TGTGCCAGCAGCAAACAGGGTGGGGGCTCCTACGAGCAGTACTTC. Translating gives CASSKQGGGSYEQYF.

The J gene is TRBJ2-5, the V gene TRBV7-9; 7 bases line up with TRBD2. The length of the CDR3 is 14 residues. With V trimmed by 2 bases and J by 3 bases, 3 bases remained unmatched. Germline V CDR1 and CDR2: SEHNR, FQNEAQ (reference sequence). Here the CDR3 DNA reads TGTGCCAGCAGCTTAATGGGGGGGGAAGAGACCCAGTACTTC. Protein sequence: CASSLMGGEETQYF.

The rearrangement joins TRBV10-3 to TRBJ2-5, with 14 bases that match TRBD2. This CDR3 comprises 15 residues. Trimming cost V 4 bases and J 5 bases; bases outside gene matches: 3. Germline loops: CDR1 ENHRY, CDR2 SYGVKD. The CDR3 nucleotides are TGTGCCATCAGTGGGACTAGCGGGGGGTTGGAGACCCAGTACTTC. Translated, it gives CAISGTSGGLETQYF.

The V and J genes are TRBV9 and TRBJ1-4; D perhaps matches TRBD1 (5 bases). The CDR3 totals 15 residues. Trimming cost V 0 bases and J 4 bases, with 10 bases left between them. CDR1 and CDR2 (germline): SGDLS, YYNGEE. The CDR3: CASSVGAGNNEKLFF. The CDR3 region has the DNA TGTGCCAGCAGCGTAGGGGCAGGGAATAATGAAAAACTGTTTTTT.

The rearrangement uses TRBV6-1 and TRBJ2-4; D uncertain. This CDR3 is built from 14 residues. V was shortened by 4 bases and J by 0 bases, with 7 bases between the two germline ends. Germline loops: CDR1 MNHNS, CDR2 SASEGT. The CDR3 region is CASSADTAKNIQYF. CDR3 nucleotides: TGTGCCAGCAGTGCTGACACAGCCAAAAACATTCAGTACTTC.

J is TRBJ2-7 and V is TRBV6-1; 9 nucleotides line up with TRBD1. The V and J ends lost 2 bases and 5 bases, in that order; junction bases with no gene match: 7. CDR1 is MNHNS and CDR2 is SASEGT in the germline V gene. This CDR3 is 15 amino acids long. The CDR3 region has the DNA TGTGCCAGCAGTGAACAGCGGGACAGGGTCGACGAGCAGTACTTC. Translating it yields CASSEQRDRVDEQYF.

This chain's CDR3 is CASSPSAGRRGELFF. The CDR3 coding sequence is TGCGCCAGCAGCCCAAGTGCGGGGAGACGTGGGGAGCTGTTTTTT. J is TRBJ2-2 and V is TRBV5-1; maybe TRBD2 (6 bases). Per germline, CDR1 SGHRS and CDR2 YFSETQ. The CDR3 runs to 15 residues. The ends were cut back, 4 bases at V and 8 bases at J, with 18 bases in the middle.

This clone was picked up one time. This chain's CDR3 is CASSFPGRWNEKLFF. Written as DNA, the CDR3 is TGTGCCAGCAGCTTCCCAGGGCGGTGGAATGAAAAACTGTTTTTT. The genes are TRBV7-9 and TRBJ1-4; D is perhaps TRBD1 (5 bases). Germline V gene data show CDR1 as SEHNR and CDR2 as FQNEAQ (reference sequence). Trimming removed 3 bases from V and 5 bases from J, with 13 bases in between. The CDR3 is 15 residues long. The whole variable domain, remainder taken from reference TRBV7-9 and TRBJ1-4, is DTGVSQNPRHKITKRGQNVTFRCDPISEHNRLYWYRQTLGQGPEFLTYFQNEAQLEKSRLLSDRFSAERPKGSFSTLEIQRTEQGDSAMYLCASSFPGRWNEKLFFGSGTQLSVL.

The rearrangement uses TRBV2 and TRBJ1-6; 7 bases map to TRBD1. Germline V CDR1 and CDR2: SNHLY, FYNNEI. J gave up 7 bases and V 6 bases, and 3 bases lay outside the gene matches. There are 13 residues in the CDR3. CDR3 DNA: TGTGCCAGCAGCTACAGGGGAAATTCACCCCTCCACTTT. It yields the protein CASSYRGNSPLHF.

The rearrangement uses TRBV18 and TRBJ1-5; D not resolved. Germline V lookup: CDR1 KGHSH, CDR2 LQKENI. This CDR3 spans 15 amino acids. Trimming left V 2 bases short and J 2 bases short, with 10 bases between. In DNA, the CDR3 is TGTGCCAGCTCACCAGCGTCCCGTGGCAATCAGCCCCAGCATTTT. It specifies CASSPASRGNQPQHF. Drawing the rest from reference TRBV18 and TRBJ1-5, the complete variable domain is NAGVMQNPRHLVRRRGQEARLRCSPMKGHSHVYWYRQLPEEGLKFMVYLQKENIIDESGMPKERFSAEFPKEGPSILRIQQVVRGDSAAYFCASSPASRGNQPQHFGDGTRLSIL.

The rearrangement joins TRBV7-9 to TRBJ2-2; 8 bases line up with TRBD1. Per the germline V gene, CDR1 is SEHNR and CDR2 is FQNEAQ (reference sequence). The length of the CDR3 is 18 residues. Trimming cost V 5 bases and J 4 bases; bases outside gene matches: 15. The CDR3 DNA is TGTGCCAGCAGCCGCCCCGGGACAGGTAAAATGAGCACCGGGGAGCTGTTTTTT. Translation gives CASSRPGTGKMSTGELFF. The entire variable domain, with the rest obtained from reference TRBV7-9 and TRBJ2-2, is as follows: DTGVSQNPRHKITKRGQNVTFRCDPISEHNRLYWYRQTLGQGPEFLTYFQNEAQLEKSRLLSDRFSAERPKGSFSTLEIQRTEQGDSAMYLCASSRPGTGKMSTGELFFGEGSRLTVL.

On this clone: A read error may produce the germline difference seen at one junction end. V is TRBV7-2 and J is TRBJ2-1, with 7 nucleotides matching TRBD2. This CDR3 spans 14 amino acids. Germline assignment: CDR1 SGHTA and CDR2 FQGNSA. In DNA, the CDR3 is TGTGCCAGCAGCTTAGCGGGGAGGGAGGGTGAGGGGATCTTC. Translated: CASSLAGREGEGIF. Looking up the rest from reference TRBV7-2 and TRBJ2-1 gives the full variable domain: GAGVSQSPSNKVTEKGKDVELRCDPISGHTALYWYRQSLGQGLEFLIYFQGNSAPDKSGLPSDRFSAERTGGSVSTLTIQRTQQEDSAVYLCASSLAGREGEGIFGPGTRLTVL.

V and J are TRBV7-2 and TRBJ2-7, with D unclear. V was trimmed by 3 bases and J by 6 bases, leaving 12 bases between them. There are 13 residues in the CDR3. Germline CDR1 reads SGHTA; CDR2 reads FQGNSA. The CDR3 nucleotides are TGTGCCAGCAGCTTGCCACCGTGGAGCGAGCAGTACTTC. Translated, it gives CASSLPPWSEQYF. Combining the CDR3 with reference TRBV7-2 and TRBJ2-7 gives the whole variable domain GAGVSQSPSNKVTEKGKDVELRCDPISGHTALYWYRQSLGQGLEFLIYFQGNSAPDKSGLPSDRFSAERTGGSVSTLTIQRTQQEDSAVYLCASSLPPWSEQYFGPGTRLTVT.

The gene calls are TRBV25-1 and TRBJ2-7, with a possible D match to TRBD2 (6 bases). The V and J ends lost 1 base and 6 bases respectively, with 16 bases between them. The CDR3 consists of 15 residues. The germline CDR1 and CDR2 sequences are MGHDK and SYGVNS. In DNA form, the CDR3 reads TGTGCCAGCAGTGAATGGCGGGGTAGACCATCCGAGCAGTACTTC. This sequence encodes CASSEWRGRPSEQYF.

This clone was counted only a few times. CDR3 nucleotides: TGTGCCAGTAGCCTCGGGCTAGCGGGGGCATCAGATACGCAGTATTTT. Protein product: CASSLGLAGASDTQYF. The chain employs TRBV19 and TRBJ2-3, with 10 bases aligning to TRBD2. Per germline, CDR1 LNHDA and CDR2 SQIVND (reference sequence). This CDR3 is built from 16 residues. V shed 6 bases and J 4 bases; nucleotides not matched to a gene: 10.

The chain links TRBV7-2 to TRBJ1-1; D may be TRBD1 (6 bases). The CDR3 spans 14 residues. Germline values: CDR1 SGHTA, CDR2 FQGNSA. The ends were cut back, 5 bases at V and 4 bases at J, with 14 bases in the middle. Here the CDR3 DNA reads TGTGCCAGCAGCCTTCAAGGACAGAGCACTGAAGCTTTCTTT. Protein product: CASSLQGQSTEAFF.

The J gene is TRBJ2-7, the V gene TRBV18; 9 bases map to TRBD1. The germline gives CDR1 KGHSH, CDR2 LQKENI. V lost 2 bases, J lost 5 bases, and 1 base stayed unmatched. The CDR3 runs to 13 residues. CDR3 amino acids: CASSPGTGHEQYF. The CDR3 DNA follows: TGTGCCAGCTCACCAGGGACAGGGCACGAGCAGTACTTC.

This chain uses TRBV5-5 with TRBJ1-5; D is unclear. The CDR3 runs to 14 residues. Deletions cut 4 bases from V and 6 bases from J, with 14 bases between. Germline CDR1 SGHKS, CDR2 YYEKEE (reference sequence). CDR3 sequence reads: CASSLKPPGQPQHF. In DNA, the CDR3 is TGTGCCAGCAGCCTCAAGCCCCCAGGTCAGCCCCAGCATTTT.

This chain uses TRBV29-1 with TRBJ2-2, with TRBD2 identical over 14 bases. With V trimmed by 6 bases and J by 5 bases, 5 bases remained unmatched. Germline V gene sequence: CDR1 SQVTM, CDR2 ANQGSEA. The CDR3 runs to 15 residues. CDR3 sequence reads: CSVRTSGGLTGELFF. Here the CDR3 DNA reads TGCAGCGTACGGACTAGCGGGGGGTTAACCGGGGAGCTGTTTTTT.

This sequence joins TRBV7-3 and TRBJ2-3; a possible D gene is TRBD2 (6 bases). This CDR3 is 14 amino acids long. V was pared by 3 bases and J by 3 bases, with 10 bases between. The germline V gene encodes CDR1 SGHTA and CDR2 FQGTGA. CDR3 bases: TGTGCCAGCAGCTTTGGAGGGGCGACAGATACGCAGTATTTT. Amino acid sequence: CASSFGGATDTQYF.

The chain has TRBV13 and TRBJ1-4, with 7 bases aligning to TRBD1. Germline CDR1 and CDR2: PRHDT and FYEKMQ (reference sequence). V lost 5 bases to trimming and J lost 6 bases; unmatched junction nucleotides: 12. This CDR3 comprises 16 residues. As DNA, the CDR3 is TGTGCCAGCAGCCTAATCTCAACCGGGACAGATGAAAAACTGTTTTTT. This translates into CASSLISTGTDEKLFF.

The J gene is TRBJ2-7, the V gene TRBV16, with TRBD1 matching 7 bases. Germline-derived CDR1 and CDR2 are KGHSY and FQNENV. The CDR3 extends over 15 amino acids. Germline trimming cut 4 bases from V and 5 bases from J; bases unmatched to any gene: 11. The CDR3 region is CASSLQDRARHEQYF. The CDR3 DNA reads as TGTGCCAGCAGCCTACAAGACAGGGCCCGCCACGAGCAGTACTTC.

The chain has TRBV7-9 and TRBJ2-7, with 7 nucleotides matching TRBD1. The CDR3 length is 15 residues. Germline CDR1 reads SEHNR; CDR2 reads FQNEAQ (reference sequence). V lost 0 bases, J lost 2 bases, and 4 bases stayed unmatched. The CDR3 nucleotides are TGTGCCAGCAGCTTAGCCGGGACAGAAGCCTACGAGCAGTACTTC. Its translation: CASSLAGTEAYEQYF.

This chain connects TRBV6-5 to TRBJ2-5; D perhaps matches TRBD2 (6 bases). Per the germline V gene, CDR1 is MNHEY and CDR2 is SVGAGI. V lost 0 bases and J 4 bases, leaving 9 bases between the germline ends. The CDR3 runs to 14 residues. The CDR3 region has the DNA TGTGCCAGCAGTTACTCGGGGGGTGTAGAGACCCAGTACTTC. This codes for CASSYSGGVETQYF.